This T cell receptor beta chain came from a study of T-cell memory formation after mild COVID-19. As concerns this clonotype: Antigen: not known.

General study findings and limits: Clones which contracted sat mainly in CM and EM if CD4+, and in EMRA if CD8+. Memory sampled before infection contained some responding clones, suggesting cross-reactive memory joined. A balance of CD4 and CD8 characterized clones contracting day 15 to 85, whereas later expanders leaned CD4+.

The CDR3 is 16 residues long. The germline gives CDR1 MNHNS, CDR2 SASEGT. Germline trimming cut 2 bases from V and 8 bases from J; bases unmatched to any gene: 13. With constant-segment primers, 5'RACE yielded cDNA libraries of TCR alpha and TCR beta that carried sample barcodes and UMIs. TCRdb fed the 5' RACE reads into MiXCR, producing one record per CDR3 protein. The sample carries approximately 50,000 distinct CDR3 sequences, around 10% recorded once. The gene calls are TRBV6-1 and TRBJ1-1; 8 bases match TRBD1. Source material: PBMCs or a T cell subset sorted from them (not recorded which). This receptor was identified in an adult woman who had mild COVID-19 (a few samples of this study predate the infection). Cell type and time point are not known. The CDR3 is CASSELTRQGRREAFF. The DNA for the CDR3 is TGTGCCAGCAGTGAACTGACGAGACAGGGGAGGAGGGAAGCTTTCTTT.